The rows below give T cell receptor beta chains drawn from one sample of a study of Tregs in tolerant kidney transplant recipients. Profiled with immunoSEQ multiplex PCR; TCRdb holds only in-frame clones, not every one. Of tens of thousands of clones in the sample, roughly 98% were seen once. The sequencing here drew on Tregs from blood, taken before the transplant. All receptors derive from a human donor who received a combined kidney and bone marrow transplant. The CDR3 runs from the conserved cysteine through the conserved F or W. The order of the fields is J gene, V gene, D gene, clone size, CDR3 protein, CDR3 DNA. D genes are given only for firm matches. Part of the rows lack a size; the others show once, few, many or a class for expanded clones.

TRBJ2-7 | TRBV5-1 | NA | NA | CASSLDNYSYEQYF | TGCGCCAGCAGCTTGGATAACTACTCCTACGAGCAGTACTTC
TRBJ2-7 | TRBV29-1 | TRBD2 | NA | CSVVAGGPYEQYF | TGCAGCGTTGTCGCGGGAGGGCCTTACGAGCAGTACTTC
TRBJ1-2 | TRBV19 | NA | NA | CASSILSYGYTF | TGTGCCAGTAGTATACTAAGCTATGGCTACACCTTC
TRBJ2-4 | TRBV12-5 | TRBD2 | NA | CASGLVPSGTGPAKNIQYF | TGTGCTAGTGGTTTGGTCCCTAGCGGGACGGGGCCAGCCAAAAACATTCAGTACTTC
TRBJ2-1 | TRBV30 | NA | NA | CAWSVSGGSSYNEQFF | TGTGCCTGGAGTGTATCGGGGGGCTCATCCTACAATGAGCAGTTCTTC
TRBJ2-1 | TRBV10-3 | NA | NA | CAIRLNNEQFF | TGTGCCATCAGGCTAAACAATGAGCAGTTCTTC
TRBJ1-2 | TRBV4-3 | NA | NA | CASSQDPGGTNYGYTF | TGCGCCAGCAGCCAAGACCCAGGAGGTACTAACTATGGCTACACCTTC
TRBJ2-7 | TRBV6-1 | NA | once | CASSVRSNYEQYF | TGTGCCAGCAGTGTACGGAGTAACTACGAGCAGTACTTC
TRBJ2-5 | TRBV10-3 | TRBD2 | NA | CAISVGTSGGTQYF | TGTGCCATCAGTGTTGGGACTAGCGGTGGGACCCAGTACTTC
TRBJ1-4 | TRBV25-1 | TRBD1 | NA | CASTHDRGGEKLFF | TGTGCCAGCACCCATGACAGGGGAGGCGAAAAACTGTTTTTT
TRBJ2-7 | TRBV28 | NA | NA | CASSLLGSLYEQYF | TGTGCCAGCAGTTTATTGGGCAGTCTATACGAGCAGTACTTC
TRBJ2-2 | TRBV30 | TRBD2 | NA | CAWGEGAANTGELFF | TGTGCCTGGGGGGAGGGTGCGGCGAACACCGGGGAGCTGTTTTTT
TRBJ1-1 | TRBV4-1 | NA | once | CASSAQDKAFF | TGCGCCAGCAGCGCACAGGATAAAGCTTTCTTT
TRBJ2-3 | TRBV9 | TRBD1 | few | CASSVVTGGTDTQYF | TGTGCCAGCAGCGTAGTTACAGGGGGGACAGATACGCAGTATTTT
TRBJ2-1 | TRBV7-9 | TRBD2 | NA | CASSLSGRTYNEQFF | TGTGCCAGCAGCCTGAGCGGGAGGACCTACAATGAGCAGTTCTTC
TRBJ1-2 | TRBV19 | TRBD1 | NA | CASSTQGAGGYTF | TGTGCCAGTAGTACACAGGGGGCGGGTGGCTACACCTTC
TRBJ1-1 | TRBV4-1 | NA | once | CASSPAGYLREAFF | TGCGCCAGCAGCCCTGCGGGATACTTACGGGAAGCTTTCTTT
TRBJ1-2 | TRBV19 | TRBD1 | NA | CASSNWDSHYGYTF | TGTGCCAGTAGCAACTGGGACAGCCACTATGGCTACACCTTC
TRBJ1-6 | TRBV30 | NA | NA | CAWCPPGDYNSPLHF | TGTGCCTGGTGCCCCCCCGGGGATTATAATTCACCCCTCCACTTT
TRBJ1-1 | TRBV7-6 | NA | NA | CASSLDKLNTEAFF | TGTGCCAGCAGCTTAGACAAATTGAACACTGAAGCTTTCTTT
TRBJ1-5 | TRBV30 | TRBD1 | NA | CAWSAGTGNDQPQHF | TGTGCCTGGAGTGCCGGGACAGGGAACGATCAGCCCCAGCATTTT
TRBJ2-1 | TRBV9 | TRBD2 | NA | CASSGPGRAGGSSYNEQFF | TGTGCCAGCAGCGGCCCGGGACGTGCGGGAGGGAGCTCCTACAATGAGCAGTTCTTC
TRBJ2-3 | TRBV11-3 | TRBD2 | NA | CASSLTWRERNTDTQYF | TGTGCCAGCAGCTTAACGTGGCGGGAGCGGAACACAGATACGCAGTATTTT
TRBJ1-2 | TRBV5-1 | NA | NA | CASSPAHQGFGYTF | TGCGCCAGCAGCCCCGCCCATCAGGGGTTTGGCTACACCTTC
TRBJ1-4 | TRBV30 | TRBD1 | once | CAWSVALTGEYEKLFF | TGTGCCTGGAGCGTAGCCCTCACAGGGGAGTACGAAAAACTGTTTTTT
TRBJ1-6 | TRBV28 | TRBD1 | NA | CASRAPGQGHNSPLHF | TGTGCCAGCAGAGCCCCGGGACAGGGGCATAATTCACCCCTCCACTTT
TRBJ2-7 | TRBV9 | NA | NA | CASSVGRGGTSSYEQYF | TGTGCCAGCAGCGTAGGAAGGGGGGGGACTTCCTCCTACGAGCAGTACTTC
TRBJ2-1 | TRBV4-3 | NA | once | CASSQDPGWSEQFF | TGCGCCAGCAGCCAAGATCCGGGTTGGAGTGAGCAGTTCTTC
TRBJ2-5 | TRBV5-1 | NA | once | CASSLGTGETQYF | TGCGCCAGCAGCTTGGGGACGGGGGAGACCCAGTACTTC
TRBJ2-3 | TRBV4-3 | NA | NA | CASSQATADTQYF | TGCGCCAGCAGCCAAGCTACGGCAGATACGCAGTATTTT
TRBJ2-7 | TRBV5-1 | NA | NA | CASSFVTGPYEQYF | TGCGCCAGCAGCTTCGTGACAGGCCCCTACGAGCAGTACTTC
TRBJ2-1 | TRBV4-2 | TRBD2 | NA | CASSHPGLAGGRYNEQFF | TGTGCCAGCAGCCACCCCGGACTAGCGGGGGGCCGATACAATGAGCAGTTCTTC
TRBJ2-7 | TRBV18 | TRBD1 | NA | CASSRTGLVGSSYEQYF | TGTGCCAGCTCAAGGACAGGGTTGGTCGGAAGCTCCTACGAGCAGTACTTC
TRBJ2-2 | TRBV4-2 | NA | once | CASSQESRRVGELFF | TGTGCCAGCAGCCAAGAGTCGAGGAGGGTCGGGGAGCTGTTTTTT
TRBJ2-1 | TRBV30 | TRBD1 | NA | CAWSDNRGAYNEQFF | TGTGCCTGGAGTGATAACAGGGGGGCCTACAATGAGCAGTTCTTC
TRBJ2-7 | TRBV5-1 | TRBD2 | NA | CASSPRLAGVGYEQYF | TGCGCCAGCAGCCCGAGACTAGCGGGAGTTGGCTACGAGCAGTACTTC
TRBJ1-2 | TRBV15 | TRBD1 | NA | CATSRDIKGGGGYTF | TGTGCCACCAGCAGAGATATCAAAGGGGGCGGTGGCTACACCTTC
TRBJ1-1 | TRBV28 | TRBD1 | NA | CAGDGDSEAFF | TGTGCCGGTGATGGGGACAGTGAAGCTTTCTTT
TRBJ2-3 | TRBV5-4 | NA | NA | CASSLLLSTDTQYF | TGTGCCAGCAGCTTATTACTTAGCACAGATACGCAGTATTTT
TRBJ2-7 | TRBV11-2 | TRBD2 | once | CASSQGYGGAVYEQYF | TGTGCCAGCAGCCAGGGGTACGGGGGGGCCGTCTACGAGCAGTACTTC
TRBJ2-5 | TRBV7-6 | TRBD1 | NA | CASRQTGGETQYF | TGTGCCAGCAGGCAAACAGGGGGAGAGACCCAGTACTTC
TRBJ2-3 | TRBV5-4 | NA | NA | CASSLDMGLGLDTQYF | TGTGCCAGCAGCTTGGATATGGGTTTGGGACTGGATACGCAGTATTTT
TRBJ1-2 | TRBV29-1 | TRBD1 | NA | CSGGQGGGYTF | TGCAGCGGGGGACAGGGAGGCGGCTACACCTTC
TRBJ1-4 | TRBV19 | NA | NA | CATSDGGHEKLFF | TGTGCCACCTCGGACGGAGGCCATGAAAAACTGTTTTTT
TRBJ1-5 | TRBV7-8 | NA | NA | CASSLDPAGVGPQHF | TGTGCCAGCAGCTTAGATCCGGCGGGCGTGGGGCCCCAGCATTTT
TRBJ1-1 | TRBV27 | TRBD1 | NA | CASRQGTGGAYTEAFF | TGTGCCAGCAGGCAGGGAACAGGGGGCGCGTACACTGAAGCTTTCTTT
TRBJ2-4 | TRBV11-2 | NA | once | CASSLVARNIQYF | TGTGCCAGCAGCTTAGTCGCTAGAAACATTCAGTACTTC
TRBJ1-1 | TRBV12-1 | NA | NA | CASSIWQMNTEAFF | TGTGCCAGCAGTATTTGGCAGATGAACACTGAAGCTTTCTTT
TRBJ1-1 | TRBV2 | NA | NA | CASRRGGTTEAFF | TGTGCCAGCAGGCGGGGTGGGACGACTGAAGCTTTCTTT
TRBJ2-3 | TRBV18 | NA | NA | CASSPTGPDTQYF | TGTGCCAGCTCCCCGACAGGTCCAGATACGCAGTATTTT
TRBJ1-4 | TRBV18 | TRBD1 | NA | CASSYRTGIGEKLFF | TGTGCCAGCTCATACCGGACAGGGATCGGTGAAAAACTGTTTTTT
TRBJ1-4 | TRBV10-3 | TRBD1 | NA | CAISVQGSEKLFF | TGTGCCATCAGTGTACAGGGGAGCGAAAAACTGTTTTTT
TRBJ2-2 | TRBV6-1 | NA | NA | CASSDYRHTGELFF | TGTGCCAGCAGTGACTACAGACACACCGGGGAGCTGTTTTTT
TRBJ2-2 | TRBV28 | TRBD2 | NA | CASSFSVSGNRVTGELFF | TGTGCCAGCAGTTTCAGTGTTAGCGGGAATAGGGTCACCGGGGAGCTGTTTTTT
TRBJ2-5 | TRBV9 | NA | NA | CASSDRGTQETQYF | TGTGCCAGCAGCGATAGGGGTACCCAAGAGACCCAGTACTTC
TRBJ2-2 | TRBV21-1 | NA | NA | CASSPGGQYCGELFF | TGTGCCAGCAGTCCCGGGGGGCAGTACTGCGGGGAGCTGTTTTTT
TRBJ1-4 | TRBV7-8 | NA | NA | CASSSFGGRVEKLFF | TGTGCCAGCAGCTCGTTCGGGGGGAGGGTTGAAAAACTGTTTTTT
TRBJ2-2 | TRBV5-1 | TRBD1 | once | CASSLAGTGSIGELFF | TGCGCCAGCAGCTTGGCCGGGACAGGGTCAATCGGGGAGCTGTTTTTT
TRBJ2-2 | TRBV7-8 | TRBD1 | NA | CASSSRRQGNTGELFF | TGTGCCAGCAGCTCACGCCGACAGGGGAACACCGGGGAGCTGTTTTTT